This T cell receptor (beta chain) was profiled in a study of cytomegalovirus exposure and HLA in healthy donors. Turning to the study itself: The Caucasian-associated ancestry cluster contained 81% of the 398 genotyped donors.

The PCR contained 60 Vbeta and 13 Jbeta primers. Profiling relied on immunoSEQ multiplex PCR, and the TCRdb table lists in-frame clones only, not all of them. The sample holds 100,000 to 120,000 clones, about 83% seen once. Study-wide results and caveats: In terms of immune exposure information, only CMV serostatus was available. About 87% or about 30% of the time was how often most TCR beta V segments were productive, according to an earlier analysis. Whilst most TCR sequences proved rare, a subset of public TCRs occurred across many donors.

About this clone: The antigen is not known.

Germline-derived CDR1 and CDR2 are SGHDT and YYEEEE. The CDR3 is made up of 14 amino acids. Trimming took off 0 bases at V and 4 bases at J, with 10 bases between the two ends. The clonotype was recovered from a man aged 18 to 29 in good health and CMV-seronegative. The source material was PBMCs. The V and J genes are TRBV5-6 and TRBJ1-1, with D possibly being TRBD1 (6 bases). The CDR3 loop is CASSLGAGVTEAFF. In nucleotides, the CDR3 is TGTGCCAGCAGCTTGGGGGCAGGGGTCACTGAAGCTTTCTTT.